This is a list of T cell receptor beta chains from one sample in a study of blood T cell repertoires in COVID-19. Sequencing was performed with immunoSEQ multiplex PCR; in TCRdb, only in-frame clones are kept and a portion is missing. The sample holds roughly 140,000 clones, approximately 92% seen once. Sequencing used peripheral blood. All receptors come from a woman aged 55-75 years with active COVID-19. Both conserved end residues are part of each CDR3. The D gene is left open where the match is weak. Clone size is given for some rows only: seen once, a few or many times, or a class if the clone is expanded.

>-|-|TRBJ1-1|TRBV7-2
TGTGCCAGCAGCCTGACCAGGGGTAGCACTGAAGCTTTCTTT
CASSLTRGSTEAFF
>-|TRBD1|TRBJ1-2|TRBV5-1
TGCGCCAGCAGCTTGGTGCCGGGACAGAACTATGGCTACACCTTC
CASSLVPGQNYGYTF
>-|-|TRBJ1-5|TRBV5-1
TGCGCCAGCAGCTTTGGGAGAGATCAGCCCCAGCATTTT
CASSFGRDQPQHF
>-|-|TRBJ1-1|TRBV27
TGTGCCAGCAGAACGATACAGGGAGATCGGAACACTGAAGCTTTCTTT
CASRTIQGDRNTEAFF
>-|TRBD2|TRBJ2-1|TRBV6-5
TGTGCCAGCAGGAGACTAGCGGGAGCGGGGGAGCAGTTCTTC
CASRRLAGAGEQFF
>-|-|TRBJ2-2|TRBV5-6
TGTGCCAGCAGCTCGGGGTTTCGCACCGGGGAGCTGTTTTTT
CASSSGFRTGELFF
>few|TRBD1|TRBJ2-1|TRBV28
TGTGCCAGCAGTATTCTGGACAGGAATAGCTACAATGAGCAGTTCTTC
CASSILDRNSYNEQFF
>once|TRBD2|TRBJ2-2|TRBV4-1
TGCGCCAGCAGCCTCCTAGGCGGGAGTGTTGGGTTCGGGGAGCTGTTTTTT
CASSLLGGSVGFGELFF
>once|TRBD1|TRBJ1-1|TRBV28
TGTGCCAGCAGACGACAGGGGAGAACTGAAGCTTTCTTT
CASRRQGRTEAFF
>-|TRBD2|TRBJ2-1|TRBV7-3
TGTGCCAGCAGTCGCGGGTTAGCGGGAGGCGACAATGAGCAGTTCTTC
CASSRGLAGGDNEQFF
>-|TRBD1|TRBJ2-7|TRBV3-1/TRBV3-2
TGTGCCAGCAGCCAAGGGACAGGGGCCTACGAGCAGTACTTC
CASSQGTGAYEQYF
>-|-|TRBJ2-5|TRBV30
TGTGCCTGGAACCCCCCAGGGGGGGAGACCCAGTACTTC
CAWNPPGGETQYF
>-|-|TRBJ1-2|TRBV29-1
TGCAGCGCCTCCCTTTGGGGCGCTAACTATGGCTACACCTTC
CSASLWGANYGYTF
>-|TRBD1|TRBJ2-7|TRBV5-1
TGCGCCAGCAGACCCTTACAGGGGGCTGTATACGAGCAGTACTTC
CASRPLQGAVYEQYF
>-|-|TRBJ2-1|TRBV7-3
TGTGCCAGCAGCTTAGGGTTCGCGGGGAATGAGCAGTTCTTC
CASSLGFAGNEQFF
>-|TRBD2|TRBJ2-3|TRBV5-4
TGTGCCAGCAGCTTGGAGGGACTAGCGGGAATGGATACGCAGTATTTT
CASSLEGLAGMDTQYF
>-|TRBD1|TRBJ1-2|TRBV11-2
TGTGCCAGCAGCCCAATTAAAATCGGGACAGGCGGCGGGGGCTACACCTTC
CASSPIKIGTGGGGYTF
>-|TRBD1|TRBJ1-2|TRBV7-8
TGTGCCAGCAGCTTAGCGACAGGGCGTATTAACTATGGCTACACCTTC
CASSLATGRINYGYTF
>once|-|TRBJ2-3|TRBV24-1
TGTGCCACCAGTGACTTAGGGGAAGATACGCAGTATTTT
CATSDLGEDTQYF
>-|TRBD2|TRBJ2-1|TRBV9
TGTGCCAGCAGCCCCGGGACTACCCGGGTCGATGAGCAGTTCTTC
CASSPGTTRVDEQFF
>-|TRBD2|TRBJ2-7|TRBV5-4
TGTGCCAGCAGCACCCGACTAGCGGGAGATGGGTCATACGAGCAGTACTTC
CASSTRLAGDGSYEQYF
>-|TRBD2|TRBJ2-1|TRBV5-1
TGCGCCAGCAGTGGCGGCGGGAGAGGTGATGAGCAGTTCTTC
CASSGGGRGDEQFF
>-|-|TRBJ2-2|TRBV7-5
TGTGTCAGAAGCTTAGAGTATGTTAGAACCGGGGAGCTGTTTTTT
CVRSLEYVRTGELFF
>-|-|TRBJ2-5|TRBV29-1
TGCAGCGTTGTCCTAGCAGAGACCCAGTACTTC
CSVVLAETQYF
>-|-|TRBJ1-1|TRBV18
TGTGCCAGCACCCCCGAACTAAACCCGAACACTGAAGCTTTCTTT
CASTPELNPNTEAFF
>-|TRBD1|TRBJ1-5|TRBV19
TGTGCCAGTAGTCCGCAGGGGGTGGGAGAGCCCCAGCATTTT
CASSPQGVGEPQHF
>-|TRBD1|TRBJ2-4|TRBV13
TGTGCCAGCAGCAGAAGACAGGGACAACTAGCCAAAAACATTCAGTACTTC
CASSRRQGQLAKNIQYF
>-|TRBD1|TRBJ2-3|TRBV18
TGTGCCAGCTCACTGACAGGGGGCACAGATACGCAGTATTTT
CASSLTGGTDTQYF
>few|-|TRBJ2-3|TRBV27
TGTGCCAGCACCCTTGGAGGGATAGGCACAGATACGCAGTATTTT
CASTLGGIGTDTQYF
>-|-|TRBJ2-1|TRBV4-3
TGCGCCAGCAGCCAAGAGAGTGCTAGGAGCTCCTACAATGAGCAGTTCTTC
CASSQESARSSYNEQFF
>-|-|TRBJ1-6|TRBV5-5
TGTGCCAGCAGCTTTTACCAGGGAAGTTCACCCCTCCACTTT
CASSFYQGSSPLHF
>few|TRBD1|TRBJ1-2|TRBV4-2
TGTGCCAGCAGCCCCTGGGGACAGGGTAGCTATGGCTACACCTTC
CASSPWGQGSYGYTF
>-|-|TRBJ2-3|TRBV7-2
TGTGCCAGCAGCCGGCGGGGTTTCGGCGCGGCCACAGATACGCAGTATTTT
CASSRRGFGAATDTQYF
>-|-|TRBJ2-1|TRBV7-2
TGTGCCAGCAGATCTTACAATGAGCAGTTCTTC
CASRSYNEQFF
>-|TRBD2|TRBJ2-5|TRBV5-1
TGCGCCAGCAGCTTGGCCAAGAGCGGGAGACCGTACCAAGAGACCCAGTACTTC
CASSLAKSGRPYQETQYF
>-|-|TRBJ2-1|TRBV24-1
TGTGCCACCAGTGATCTCCTAGCCTACAATGAGCAGTTCTTC
CATSDLLAYNEQFF
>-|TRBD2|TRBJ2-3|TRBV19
TGTGCCAGTAGCCCCCCGGTAGCGGGAGCTTTCCCGCAGTATTTT
CASSPPVAGAFPQYF
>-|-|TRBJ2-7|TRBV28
TGTGCCAGCAGTTTACCCCGGACCGCCGGGGTAGAGCAGTACTTC
CASSLPRTAGVEQYF
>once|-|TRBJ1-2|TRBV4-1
TGCGCCAGCAGCCAAGTGGGCACTCCTAACTATGGCTACACCTTC
CASSQVGTPNYGYTF
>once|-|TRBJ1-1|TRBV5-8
TGTGCCAGCAGCTTCTTTGAAGCTTTCTTT
CASSFFEAFF
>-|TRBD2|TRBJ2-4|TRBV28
TGTGCCAGCAGTCGGGGACTAGCGGGGCACATTCAGTACTTC
CASSRGLAGHIQYF
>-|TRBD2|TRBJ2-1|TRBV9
TGTGCCAGCAGCATGGAGGTCGGGTCGGGGACTAGACCTGACAATGAGCAGTTCTTC
CASSMEVGSGTRPDNEQFF
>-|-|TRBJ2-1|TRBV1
TGCACCAGCAGCCGCAATTTGTATCGGAGCTCCTACAATGAGCAGTTCTTC
CTSSRNLYRSSYNEQFF
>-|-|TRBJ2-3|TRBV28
TGTGCCAGCGCTAGCTCAGATACGCAGTATTTT
CASASSDTQYF
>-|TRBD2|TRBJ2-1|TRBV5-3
TGTGCCAGAAGCCCTAAAACCGGGACTAGCGGTTTTTTCTACAATGAGCAGTTCTTC
CARSPKTGTSGFFYNEQFF
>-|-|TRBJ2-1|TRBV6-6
TGTGCCAGCAGTTACGGCGGGACCGGATACAATGAGCAGTTCTTC
CASSYGGTGYNEQFF
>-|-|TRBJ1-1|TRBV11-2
TGTGCCAGCAGACCCGCCGCGGGGGCTCCGAACACTGAAGCTTTCTTT
CASRPAAGAPNTEAFF
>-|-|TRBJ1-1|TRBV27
TGTGCCAGCAGTTTATCGATCAGGGGGAACACTGAAGCTTTCTTT
CASSLSIRGNTEAFF
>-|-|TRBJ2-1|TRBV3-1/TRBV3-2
TGTGCCAGCAGCCAAGATCGGGGCAGGGGATTTGGAAATGAGCAGTTCTTC
CASSQDRGRGFGNEQFF
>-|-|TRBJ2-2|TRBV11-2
TGTGCCAGCAGCTTAGCCGTCTCCCTGCGCGGGGAGCTGTTTTTT
CASSLAVSLRGELFF
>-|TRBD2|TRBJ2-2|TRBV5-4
TGTGCCAGCAGCCCGGGACTAGCGGCGTCCACCGGGGAGCTGTTTTTT
CASSPGLAASTGELFF
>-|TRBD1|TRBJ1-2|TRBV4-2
TGTGCCAGCAGCCAGGGACAGGGACCTAACTATGGCTACACCTTC
CASSQGQGPNYGYTF
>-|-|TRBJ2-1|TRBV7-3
TGTGCCAGCAGCCGGGTTTCAGGGCCGTACAATGAGCAGTTCTTC
CASSRVSGPYNEQFF
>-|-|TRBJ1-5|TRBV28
TGTGCCAGCAGCACGGGACACTATAGCAATCAGCCCCAGCATTTT
CASSTGHYSNQPQHF
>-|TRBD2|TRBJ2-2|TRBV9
TGTGCCAGCAGCGCCGGACTAGCGGGCGGGGAGCTGTTTTTT
CASSAGLAGGELFF